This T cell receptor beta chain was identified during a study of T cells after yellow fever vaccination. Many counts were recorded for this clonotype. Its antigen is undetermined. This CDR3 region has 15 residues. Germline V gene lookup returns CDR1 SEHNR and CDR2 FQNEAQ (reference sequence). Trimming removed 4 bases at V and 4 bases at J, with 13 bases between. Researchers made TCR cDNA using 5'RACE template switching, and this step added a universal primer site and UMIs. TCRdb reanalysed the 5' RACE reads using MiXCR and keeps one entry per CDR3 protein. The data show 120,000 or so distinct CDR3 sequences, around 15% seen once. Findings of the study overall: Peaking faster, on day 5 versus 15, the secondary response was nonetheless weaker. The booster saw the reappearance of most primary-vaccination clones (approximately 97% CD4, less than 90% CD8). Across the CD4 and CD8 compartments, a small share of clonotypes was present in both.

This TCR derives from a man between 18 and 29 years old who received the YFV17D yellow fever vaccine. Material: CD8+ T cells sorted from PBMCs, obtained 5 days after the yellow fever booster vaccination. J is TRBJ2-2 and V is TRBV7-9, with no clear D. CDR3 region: CASSSTVPGTGELFF. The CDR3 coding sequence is TGTGCCAGCAGCTCGACCGTCCCGGGCACCGGGGAGCTGTTTTTT.